The rows below give T cell receptor beta chains drawn from one sample of a study of blood T cell repertoires in COVID-19. TCRdb's copy holds only in-frame clones and misses some; the assay was immunoSEQ multiplex PCR. Among about 130,000 clones, about 88% were seen once, and the ten largest hold around 4.6%. The material sequenced was peripheral blood. These receptors all stem from a man aged 55 to 70 with COVID-19, enrolled during active disease. Each CDR3 is given with its conserved first and last residue. D genes are given only for firm matches. Clone size appears in some rows only: once, few, many, or a class for an expanded clone.

j_call	d_call	clone_size	v_call	cdr3_aa	cdr3_nt
TRBJ1-6	-	-	TRBV4-1	CASSLRRGLYSPLHF	TGCGCCAGCAGCCTCAGGCGGGGCCTTTATTCACCCCTCCACTTT
TRBJ2-1	TRBD1	-	TRBV12-5	CASGPRGLYNEQFF	TGTGCTAGTGGGCCCAGGGGGCTCTACAATGAGCAGTTCTTC
TRBJ2-1	TRBD2	-	TRBV4-2	CASSSRPGSGSPNEQFF	TGTGCCAGCAGCTCACGTCCGGGTAGCGGGAGCCCCAATGAGCAGTTCTTC
TRBJ1-5	-	-	TRBV3-1/TRBV3-2	CASSQGGSPPQHF	TGTGCCAGCAGCCAAGGAGGAAGTCCGCCCCAGCATTTT
TRBJ2-5	TRBD2	-	TRBV18	CASSQGTSGVQETQYF	TGTGCCAGCTCACAGGGGACTAGCGGAGTCCAAGAGACCCAGTACTTC
TRBJ2-3	-	-	TRBV5-6	CASSLGADTQYF	TGTGCCAGCAGCTTAGGGGCAGATACGCAGTATTTT
TRBJ2-7	-	once	TRBV12-3/TRBV12-4	CASRGIAYEQYF	TGTGCCAGCAGAGGAATAGCATACGAGCAGTACTTC
TRBJ1-5	-	once	TRBV30	CAWSKGNSNQPQHF	TGTGCCTGGAGTAAGGGGAATAGCAATCAGCCCCAGCATTTT
TRBJ2-7	-	-	TRBV5-4	CASSLGGKGEQYF	TGTGCCAGCAGCTTAGGCGGGAAAGGCGAGCAGTACTTC
TRBJ2-4	-	-	TRBV5-4	CASSFQGTKNIQYF	TGTGCCAGCAGCTTTCAGGGAACCAAAAACATTCAGTACTTC
TRBJ2-7	-	-	TRBV12-3/TRBV12-4	CASSRDNYEQYF	TGTGCCAGCAGTCGCGACAACTACGAGCAGTACTTC
TRBJ2-1	TRBD2	once	TRBV19	CASSILGLAGADNEQFF	TGTGCCAGTAGTATCCTCGGGCTAGCGGGAGCCGACAATGAGCAGTTCTTC
TRBJ1-1	-	-	TRBV5-4	CASSLDPRVYTEAFF	TGTGCCAGCAGCTTGGACCCCAGGGTGTACACTGAAGCTTTCTTT
TRBJ2-7	-	-	TRBV28	CASRALTRTHEQYF	TGTGCCAGCAGGGCCCTGACTAGAACTCACGAGCAGTACTTC
TRBJ1-1	-	-	TRBV6-2/TRBV6-3	CASSWRLGGAHTEAFF	TGTGCCAGCAGTTGGCGCTTGGGGGGGGCCCACACTGAAGCTTTCTTT
TRBJ2-1	TRBD2	-	TRBV7-2	CASSLYTSGREEFF	TGTGCCAGCAGCTTATATACTAGCGGGAGGGAGGAGTTCTTC
TRBJ1-4	-	-	TRBV7-9	CASSFSGTKGEKLFF	TGTGCCAGCAGCTTCTCCGGGACTAAGGGGGAAAAACTGTTTTTT
TRBJ2-7	TRBD1	-	TRBV6-5	CASSYSGQGGHEQYF	TGTGCCAGCAGTTACTCGGGACAGGGGGGACACGAGCAGTACTTC
TRBJ1-1	-	-	TRBV6-5	CASSTGLDTEAFF	TGTGCCAGCAGCACAGGGTTGGACACTGAAGCTTTCTTT
TRBJ2-7	-	-	TRBV2	CAFQTREGTYEQYF	TGTGCCTTTCAAACGCGGGAAGGGACCTACGAGCAGTACTTC
TRBJ1-1	TRBD1	-	TRBV18	CASSPYGQGNTEAFF	TGTGCCAGCTCACCATACGGACAGGGGAACACTGAAGCTTTCTTT
TRBJ2-2	TRBD2	-	TRBV7-2	CASSSSGRGTGELFF	TGTGCCAGCAGCTCGAGCGGGAGGGGGACCGGGGAGCTGTTTTTT
TRBJ2-7	-	-	TRBV12-5	CASGLVHGYEQYF	TGTGCTAGTGGTTTGGTACATGGCTACGAGCAGTACTTC
TRBJ2-5	-	-	TRBV5-1	CASSRAGPYQETQYF	TGCGCCAGCAGCCGGGCGGGGCCCTACCAAGAGACCCAGTACTTC
TRBJ2-1	-	-	TRBV5-1	CASSLWQYNEQFF	TGCGCCAGCAGCTTGTGGCAATACAATGAGCAGTTCTTC
TRBJ1-2	-	-	TRBV29-1	CSVEAGGYGYTF	TGCAGCGTTGAAGCGGGGGGTTATGGCTACACCTTC
TRBJ1-2	-	-	TRBV6-5	CAIRGPSTLLGYTF	TGTGCCATTAGGGGCCCAAGTACCCTTCTTGGCTACACCTTC
TRBJ1-5	-	-	TRBV28	CASSFQNQPQHF	TGTGCCAGCAGTTTTCAGAATCAGCCCCAGCATTTT
TRBJ1-2	-	-	TRBV19	CASSRTANYGYTF	TGTGCCAGTAGTAGGACAGCTAACTATGGCTACACCTTC
TRBJ2-7	-	-	TRBV19	CASSLQVSYEQYF	TGTGCCAGTAGCCTACAGGTGAGCTACGAGCAGTACTTC
TRBJ2-7	-	-	TRBV19	CASSRGRDVIYEQYF	TGTGCCAGTAGCCGAGGCCGTGACGTGATCTACGAGCAGTACTTC
TRBJ2-7	TRBD2	-	TRBV7-9	CASSPTSGAYSEQYF	TGTGCCAGCAGCCCTACTAGCGGGGCTTACTCCGAGCAGTACTTC
TRBJ1-5	TRBD1	-	TRBV2	CASSLGTVGQPQHF	TGTGCCAGCAGTTTGGGGACAGTAGGACAGCCCCAGCATTTT
TRBJ2-7	TRBD2	-	TRBV3-1/TRBV3-2	CASSQGTSGYEQYF	TGTGCCAGCAGCCAAGGGACTAGCGGGTACGAGCAGTACTTC
TRBJ2-5	-	-	TRBV9	CASTRGSGEETQYF	TGTGCCAGCACCCGGGGGAGCGGAGAGGAGACCCAGTACTTC
TRBJ2-7	-	once	TRBV28	CASHRDSYEQYF	TGTGCCAGCCACCGGGACTCCTACGAGCAGTACTTC
TRBJ2-3	-	-	TRBV30	CAVVPGQASTDTQYF	TGTGCCGTGGTCCCCGGACAAGCAAGCACAGATACGCAGTATTTT
TRBJ2-4	TRBD2	-	TRBV7-2	CASSLRIAGIQNIQYF	TGTGCCAGCAGCTTAAGGATAGCGGGAATCCAAAACATTCAGTACTTC
TRBJ1-1	-	-	TRBV18	CASSAENTEAFF	TGTGCCAGCTCAGCAGAAAACACTGAAGCTTTCTTT
TRBJ1-1	-	-	TRBV19	CASVQANTEAFF	TGTGCCAGTGTCCAGGCCAACACTGAAGCTTTCTTT
TRBJ2-1	-	once	TRBV7-2	CASSLSGGSYNEQFF	TGTGCCAGCAGCTTATCGGGTGGCTCCTACAATGAGCAGTTCTTC
TRBJ1-6	TRBD1	once	TRBV2	CASGQDNSPLHF	TGTGCCAGCGGACAGGATAATTCACCCCTCCACTTT
TRBJ2-7	TRBD1	-	TRBV7-2	CASSQTGTGLYEQYF	TGTGCCAGCAGCCAAACCGGGACAGGGCTGTACGAGCAGTACTTC
TRBJ1-2	TRBD1	-	TRBV6-6	CASSLDRAEGYTF	TGTGCCAGCAGCCTGGACAGGGCGGAAGGCTACACCTTC
TRBJ2-3	TRBD2	few	TRBV7-3	CASSLNPSGSDTQYF	TGTGCCAGCAGCTTAAACCCTAGCGGGTCAGATACGCAGTATTTT
TRBJ1-1	-	-	TRBV27	CASSLMGREAFF	TGTGCCAGCAGTTTAATGGGGAGAGAAGCTTTCTTT
TRBJ1-4	TRBD1	-	TRBV27	CASSATGWDREKNEKLFF	TGTGCCAGCAGTGCCACCGGGTGGGACAGGGAGAAAAATGAAAAACTGTTTTTT
TRBJ2-3	TRBD1	-	TRBV10-2	CASSEPGQGQYF	TGCGCCAGCAGTGAGCCGGGACAGGGGCAGTATTTT